This T cell receptor beta chain was sequenced in a study of blood T cell repertoires in COVID-19. Data came from immunoSEQ multiplex PCR; TCRdb stores just in-frame clones and leaves some out. Of around 42,000 clones listed, around 85% are singletons. Germline V gene data show CDR1 as MDHEN and CDR2 as SYDVKM. This CDR3 region has 17 residues. Trimming cost V 6 bases and J 1 base; bases outside gene matches: 5. This clone was recorded only once. Sequencing used peripheral blood. The rearrangement joins TRBV28 to TRBJ2-3; TRBD2 matches at 15 bases. The origin of this receptor is a human donor in a cohort sampled during active COVID-19. In nucleotides, the CDR3 is TGTGCCAGCAGACTAGGGACTAGCGGGGGGCGCACAGATACGCAGTATTTT. It yields the protein CASRLGTSGGRTDTQYF.